This is a list of T cell receptor beta chains from one sample in a study of early stage breast cancer tumors. Assay used: immunoSEQ multiplex PCR; TCRdb lists only in-frame clones, some missing. The top ten hold roughly 3.4% of the sample, which has about 63,000 clones, over 65% seen once. Sequenced material: blood. The receptor set was obtained from a person in their thirties with breast cancer. Each CDR3 is given with its conserved first and last residue. The D gene is left open where the match is weak. The size of a clone is reported for some rows only, either as once, few or many, or as a class for expanded clones.

v_gene	d_gene	abundance	j_gene	CDR3nt	CDR3aa
TRBV13	TRBD2	NA	TRBJ2-1	TGTGCCAGCAGCTTAGCGCGGGAGGACAATGAGCAGTTCTTC	CASSLAREDNEQFF
TRBV15	NA	NA	TRBJ2-1	TGTGCCACCAGCAGAGATAACCCGAACTCCTACAATGAGCAGTTCTTC	CATSRDNPNSYNEQFF
TRBV27	TRBD1	NA	TRBJ1-2	TGTGCCAGCAGATTCCTTGGGGGGTCAACGGGGACAGGCTCAAACTATGGCTACACCTTC	CASRFLGGSTGTGSNYGYTF
TRBV7-2	TRBD2	NA	TRBJ2-1	TGTGCCAGCAGCCCTATAGCGGGCGGGTGGAATGAGCAGTTCTTC	CASSPIAGGWNEQFF
TRBV29-1	NA	NA	TRBJ1-1	TGCAGCGTTGAAGGTATCTTCGGGAGGGTTGGCACTGAAGCTTTCTTT	CSVEGIFGRVGTEAFF
TRBV6-4	TRBD1	NA	TRBJ2-2	TGTGCCAGCAGTGACGCCTTTATTGCCCCGGGACAGGGTGACACCGGGGAGCTGTTTTTT	CASSDAFIAPGQGDTGELFF
TRBV5-4	TRBD2	NA	TRBJ2-1	TGTGCCAGCAGCCACACTAGCGGGAGCGGCAATGAGCAGTTCTTC	CASSHTSGSGNEQFF
TRBV9	NA	NA	TRBJ2-5	TGTGCCAGCAGCCCACCGGGAGAGACCCAGTACTTC	CASSPPGETQYF
TRBV5-1	TRBD1	NA	TRBJ2-1	TGCGCCAGCAGCTTGGCCTATGGGACAGGGCCCTACAATGAGCAGTTCTTC	CASSLAYGTGPYNEQFF
TRBV27	TRBD2	NA	TRBJ2-7	TGTGCCAGCAGCCGGACGGGGGGCGAGCAGTACTTC	CASSRTGGEQYF
TRBV4-3	NA	NA	TRBJ2-6	TGCGCCAGCAGTCGAGGGACGGGCGACTCTGGGGCCAACGTCCTGACTTTC	CASSRGTGDSGANVLTF
TRBV7-2	NA	NA	TRBJ2-7	TGTGCCAGCAGCTTCGGGGGCCCCTACGAGCAGTACTTC	CASSFGGPYEQYF
TRBV10-3	TRBD1	NA	TRBJ2-7	TGTGCCAGCACAGGGGACTCCTACGAGCAGTACTTC	CASTGDSYEQYF
TRBV27	NA	NA	TRBJ1-2	TGTGCCAGCAGCGCCCTGTCGGGCGCCTATGGCTACACCTTC	CASSALSGAYGYTF
TRBV6-1	TRBD1	few	TRBJ1-2	TGTGCCAGCAGTGAAGAGGTAGGGGGCCATGGCTACACCTTC	CASSEEVGGHGYTF
TRBV6-1	NA	NA	TRBJ2-5	TGTGCCAGCAGTGAAGTGTCAGAAGAGACCCAGTACTTC	CASSEVSEETQYF
TRBV5-1	NA	NA	TRBJ2-3	TGCGCCAGCAGTATCATTGCGGGGACAGATACGCAGTATTTT	CASSIIAGTDTQYF
TRBV5-1	NA	NA	TRBJ2-3	TGCGCCAGCACCCTCGGCGGATCTCCGGGGGATACGCAGTATTTT	CASTLGGSPGDTQYF
TRBV10-3	TRBD2	NA	TRBJ2-7	TGTGCCATCAGGCTGGCGGGAGGGACCTACGAGCAGTACTTC	CAIRLAGGTYEQYF
TRBV29-1	NA	once	TRBJ2-2	TGCAGCGCATCCAGGCAGACCGGGGAGCTGTTTTTT	CSASRQTGELFF
TRBV5-4	NA	once	TRBJ2-2	TGTGCCAGCAGCTTGTGGCTAGCGAGTACCGGGGAGCTGTTTTTT	CASSLWLASTGELFF
TRBV29-1	NA	NA	TRBJ2-1	TGCAGCGTTGAGGCACAGCAAGAGTTCTTC	CSVEAQQEFF
TRBV7-8	TRBD2	NA	TRBJ2-1	TGTGCCAGCAGCCCGGACCCGGTACTAGCGGAACACAATGAGCAGTTCTTC	CASSPDPVLAEHNEQFF
TRBV9	TRBD2	NA	TRBJ2-1	TGTGCCAGCAGACCTAGCGGAACCTCCTACAATGAGCAGTTCTTC	CASRPSGTSYNEQFF
TRBV13	NA	NA	TRBJ2-7	TGTGCCAGCAGCACCCGTGGAGTCTACGAGCAGTACTTC	CASSTRGVYEQYF
TRBV5-1	NA	NA	TRBJ2-1	TGCGCCAGCAGCTTGGGTGTGGCGGCCTTTTTGTACAATGAGCAGTTCTTC	CASSLGVAAFLYNEQFF
TRBV5-6	NA	NA	TRBJ2-7	TGTGCCAGCAGCTCTAAGGACACCGACTACGAGCAGTACTTC	CASSSKDTDYEQYF
TRBV15	NA	NA	TRBJ1-5	TGTGCCACCAGCAGAGATGGAGGGTCTAGCAATCAGCCCCAGCATTTT	CATSRDGGSSNQPQHF
TRBV13	NA	NA	TRBJ2-7	TGTGCCAGCAGCTTAGAAGGGGGAGGGCCGAGAAAGAACGAGCAGTACTTC	CASSLEGGGPRKNEQYF
TRBV10-3	TRBD1	NA	TRBJ2-7	TGTGCCATCGGGACAGGGGACATCTACGAGCAGTACTTC	CAIGTGDIYEQYF
TRBV4-1	TRBD2	once	TRBJ2-1	TGCGCCAGCTCACGAGGGGATAGCGGGAGGGCCACGTACAATGAGCAGTTCTTC	CASSRGDSGRATYNEQFF
TRBV10-1	TRBD2	few	TRBJ2-7	TGCGCCAGCAGTGACGGCGGGAGTTTAATCGAGCAGTACTTC	CASSDGGSLIEQYF
TRBV5-1	NA	few	TRBJ2-2	TGCGCCAGCAGCCAACCAGACTGGCCCCGAAGGACCCTTACCGGGGAGCTGTTTTTT	CASSQPDWPRRTLTGELFF
TRBV6-6	NA	NA	TRBJ1-5	TGTGCCAGCGACGGGCAGAGGGAGCAGCCCCAGCATTTT	CASDGQREQPQHF